This T cell receptor beta chain was found in a study of cytomegalovirus exposure and HLA in healthy donors (dated by TCRdb to 2017 to 2019). Describing the broader study: An earlier analysis of approximately 640 of the donors reported more than 250 Gb of sequence data and approximately 110 million unique TCR beta sequences from about 200 million T cells. The number of typed donors differed by locus: about 629-630 for A, B, C, DRB1 and DQB1; approximately 530 for DQA1; 600 to 610 for DPA1; and some 450 for DPB1. An early release covering 550 to 700 HLA-typed donors comprised roughly 300 gigabases of sequencing data and roughly 85 million unique TCR sequences. In an earlier analysis of 587 of the donors, high-throughput TCR beta sequencing was used to judge whether each TCR beta V gene segment behaved as functional or pseudogenic. Along with the roughly 700-subject first cohort, a separate validation cohort of over 90 different subjects was used. The study was designed to test whether signatures of past pathogen exposure could be identified by cataloging public T cell receptors. Among the approximately 400 genotyped donors, approximately 81% belonged to the genetic ancestry cluster associated with self-reported Caucasian donors. About 5 DR-DQ haplotypes were handled as single units for association and clustering, since linkage in the cohort was strong. To predict cytomegalovirus infection status, the study combined high-throughput TCR immunosequencing, statistical association of individual TCRs with disease status, and machine learning. Rather than drawing on any new phenotypic data, the later analysis identified candidate immune exposures from TCR beta sequences and the way those sequences occurred across donors. HLA typing included class I and class II loci at four-digit resolution. To study patterns of TCR occurrence, a later analysis re-analyzed previously published TCR beta repertoires from around 660 donors and added high-resolution HLA genotyping. All discovery cohort repertoires had been generated using a single sequencing platform. The study used immunosequencing to profile the T cell repertoires of more than 650 subjects and linked those repertoires to cytomegalovirus serostatus. A later genetic analysis used genome-wide SNP genotypes for about 60% of the 666 donors, treating that subset as a discovery cohort. Across approximately 400 genotyped donors of the cohort, an average of approximately 220,000 unique TCR beta nucleotide sequences per donor were sequenced, and 15% to 20% of those sequences were non-productive. Donor age, sex, ethnicity and CMV serostatus were compiled together with the repertoire data. General conclusions and limits of the study: The study gave a list of about 160 TCR beta chains associated with cytomegalovirus. Strong co-occurrence of HLA alleles, especially DR and DQ, made assigning TCR associations to individual alleles difficult. The 87-base-pair reads could not distinguish some IMGT-functional V segments, including TRBV6-2 and TRBV6-3, so those segments were excluded. Linkage disequilibrium might explain the correlated functional status among segregating V segments, but an unknown experimental factor could not be ruled out. Presence/absence analyses assumed roughly uniform sequencing depth across donors, an assumption that may not hold. Most TCR sequences were seen in very few donors, while some public TCRs were found in many individuals. A further reported finding was that TCR beta sequences accurately predicted the HLA-A and HLA-B alleles for most subjects in the first cohort. A later analysis found that most CMV-associated TCR beta chains appeared HLA-restricted, with HLA associations seemingly driven largely by CMV exposure. An association between a missense DCLRE1C variant and V-gene and J-gene trimming of TCR beta chains was found in a later genetic analysis and replicated in an independent cohort. According to a later analysis, TCR association rates differed among HLA loci, with DRB1 alleles showing the most associated TCRs and HLA-C alleles showing the fewest. Cytomegalovirus status was reported to be diagnosed by the classifier with high specificity and sensitivity in both the original and validation cohorts. A group of highly shared sequence variants was considered likely to be a technical artifact of the sequencing pipeline. It was suggested by the authors that the approach could potentially be generalized to other disease states and immunological phenotypes. Several of the top co-occurrence clusters appeared to be linked to parvovirus B19, influenza, CMV and Epstein-Barr virus, according to a later analysis. HLA typing was unavailable for some donors at each locus, so association tests used only the typed subset. A few of the identified cytomegalovirus-associated TCR beta chains were confirmed in vitro to be specific for cytomegalovirus antigens. In a later analysis, HLA-associated TCR beta chains showed more clonal expansion and lower generation probabilities than non-associated chains that were equally common. Specific HLA alleles were associated with over 15,000 TCR beta sequences at a false discovery rate of 0.05 in a later analysis. In this cohort, only TCR beta chains were sequenced, and detectable features were limited by the absence of alpha or paired-chain data. CMV serostatus was the only immune exposure information available for the cohort. In an earlier analysis of a few hundred of the donors, most TCR beta V segments were observed in productive rearrangements about 87% or about 30% of the time, broadly matching IMGT annotations. Because counts were too low, seventeen rarely observed V segments, including chromosome 9 orphons, were excluded from the earlier analysis of 587 of the donors. A later genetic analysis reported fewer N-insertions in productive TCRs among donors in an Asian-associated ancestry cluster than the approximately 670-donor mean.

In total, just over 650 healthy bone marrow donors made up the cohort. At the time of sampling, all cohort members were nominally healthy, though unrecorded immune exposures were likely present. The donor was CMV seronegative and was included in the group of 352 seronegative cohort members. Every donor gave a peripheral blood sample, and the peripheral blood mononuclear cells from that sample were used for TCR beta sequencing. Genomic DNA extraction from the blood cell samples was performed with the Qiagen DNeasy Blood Extraction Kit. From V the trimming removes 0 bases and from J it removes 3 bases, while the gene matches leave 3 bases of the junction unaccounted for. Including the terminal cysteine and phenylalanine, the CDR3 comprises 15 residues. Only the CDR3 region is kept as DNA, spanning 45 bases read in frame from base 1. According to the germline V gene, CDR1 reads SGHTA and CDR2 reads FQGNSA.

Libraries were constructed by the immunoSEQ multiplex PCR assay. For the multiplex PCR, a mixture combining 60 forward primers for TCR Vbeta segments and 13 reverse primers for TCR Jbeta segments was used. A multiplex PCR assay on genomic DNA amplified the CDR3 region of rearranged TCR beta genes. On the Illumina HiSeq System, the amplified TCR beta libraries were sequenced as 87-base-pair reads. The study's own analysis went as follows. A later analysis counted some 80 million unique TCR beta chains across the 650 to 800 repertoires, and roughly 10 million of these chains were shared by at least two donors. To remove PCR and sequencing errors, raw reads were error-corrected and collapsed into unique sequences using a nearest-neighbor algorithm that merged closely related sequences. To assign V, D and J gene segments, CDR3 sequences were aligned to IMGT reference sequences. For a sequence to be retained, a match of at least six nucleotides was required to both a V gene segment and a J gene segment. A rearrangement counted as productive if the CDR3 had no stop codons and remained in frame with V and J, and every other rearrangement counted as non-productive. CDR3 was defined by IMGT convention, running from the second conserved V-encoded cysteine to the conserved J-encoded phenylalanine. The earlier analysis of more than 450 of the donors excluded sequences that lacked an unambiguous match to a single V gene segment. An earlier analysis of about 590 of the donors classified V segments as functional when productive rearrangements were above 56.7% and as segregating when the standard deviation between donors was above 5%. A statistical classification framework was built for diagnosing cytomegalovirus status from the catalog of TCR beta chain sequences. V and J gene assignment, in a later analysis, came from comparing TCR nucleotide sequences with IMGT/GENE-DB human TR gene sequences. In a later analysis, CDR3 sequences and most-parsimonious VDJ recombination scenarios were assigned using the TCRdist pipeline. In a later analysis, each TCR beta chain was defined by its CDR3 amino acid sequence together with its V-gene family, and reads without a unique V-gene family were excluded. As a way to deal with suspected cross-contamination and a sequencing artifact, a later analysis dropped roughly 600 nucleotide sequences that were highly shared and had low generation probability. A later analysis calculated a clonal expansion index for each public chain from normalized within-repertoire ranks of inferred template counts. A later analysis computed generation probabilities with a VDJ recombination model fitted to out-of-frame rearrangements, and checked the results against IGoR. In a later analysis, TCR-TCR, TCR-HLA and TCR-CMV co-occurrence was scored with hypergeometric tests, and a repertoire-size bias correction was applied to TCR pairs. A later analysis estimated false discovery rates by permuting HLA or CMV assignments 20 times. In a later analysis, co-occurring TCRs were grouped using DBSCAN, with TCRdist sequence similarity added in when clustering inside HLA-allele-positive subsets. For co-occurrence clustering, repertoires with fewer than 30,000 or more than 120,000 public chains were excluded, along with roughly 5 repertoires with anomalous nucleotide sharing. Held by TCRdb, this immuneACCESS table contains in-frame sequences only and omits some clones. Under half of the omission traces to an unresolved V gene where checked; the cause of the rest is unknown. V, J and clone size reflect that table, while D and trimming were determined from the DNA. The sample table lists about 140,000 clones, about 76% of them with a count of one. The ten largest clonotypes hold around 3.6% of the sample.

In its sample, this clone was seen a few times. The target of this receptor is not known. Per-nucleotide qualities are absent, and no much larger clonotype sits a single base away. The chain is encoded by TRBV7-2 joined to TRBJ2-7; 9 central nucleotides agree with TRBD1. The receptor was isolated from a man between 18 and 29 years old in good health and CMV-seronegative. The sequencing input was PBMCs. DNA sequence: TGTGCCAGCAGCTTAGCCCCGGGACAGGGCTACGAGCAGTACTTC. It is translated as CASSLAPGQGYEQYF.